Presented here are 26 T cell receptor beta chains from one specimen sequenced in a study of immune evolution from preneoplasia to lung adenocarcinoma. The method was immunoSEQ multiplex PCR; TCRdb's version includes in-frame clones alone and lacks a portion of them. This table has tens of thousands of clones, under 80% appearing once. Specimen: FFPE invasive lung adenocarcinoma tissue. The receptors stem from a person between 60 and 69 years old with lung adenocarcinoma.

The CDR3 loop is CASSVYREPGGYTF. The CDR3, as DNA: TGTGCCAGCTCAGTTTACAGGGAACCGGGCGGCTACACCTTC. The chain recombines TRBV18 with TRBJ1-2, with a possible D match to TRBD1 (6 bases). The germline V gene encodes CDR1 KGHSH and CDR2 LQKENI. The CDR3 is made up of 14 amino acids. V was pared by 5 bases and J by 8 bases, with 18 bases between.

This chain joins TRBV9 and TRBJ2-7; TRBD2 might be the D (7 bases). Germline V lookup: CDR1 SGDLS, CDR2 YYNGEE. The CDR3 contains 14 residues. Trimming cost V 3 bases and J 5 bases, with 15 bases left between them. CDR3 bases: TGTGCCAGCAGCGGCGGGGGACAAGTCCACGAGCAGTACTTC. Amino acid sequence: CASSGGGQVHEQYF.

The J gene is TRBJ2-5, the V gene TRBV5-1, with D perhaps assigned TRBD1 or TRBD2 (5 bases each). Trimming cost V 3 bases and J 5 bases, with 14 bases left between them. The CDR3 has 14 amino acids. Germline lookup yields CDR1 SGHRS and CDR2 YFSETQ. The CDR3 nucleotides read TGCGCCAGCAGCTCTGGACTCGAGGGGGAGACCCAGTACTTC. This codes for CASSSGLEGETQYF.

The chain joins TRBV7-2 to TRBJ2-5; D possibly corresponds to TRBD2 (5 bases). This CDR3 spans 15 amino acids. Trimming pared 5 bases from V and 5 bases from J, leaving 18 bases between. In germline, CDR1 is SGHTA, CDR2 FQGNSA. This CDR3 reads CASSPGNARMETQYF. CDR3 DNA sequence: TGTGCCAGCAGCCCCGGGAACGCTAGGATGGAGACCCAGTACTTC.

The V and J genes are TRBV27 and TRBJ1-1, with D hard to call. The ends were cut back, 4 bases at V and 3 bases at J, with 15 bases in the middle. Germline V gene data show CDR1 as MNHEY and CDR2 as SMNVEV (reference sequence). This CDR3 spans 15 amino acids. CDR3 region: CASSSSGFGDTEAFF. CDR3 in DNA: TGTGCCAGCAGTTCGTCGGGGTTCGGGGACACTGAAGCTTTCTTT.

Remarks on this clone: A junction boundary mismatches the germline segment, possibly from a read error. The chain couples TRBV5-1 to TRBJ2-1; 7 bases are a match to TRBD2. This CDR3 is 13 amino acids long. Germline CDR1 is SGHRS and CDR2 is YFSETQ. CDR3 sequence reads: CASSSSGGWEQLF. CDR3 DNA: TGCGCCAGCAGCTCTTCCGGGGGGTGGGAGCAGCTCTTC. Full variable domain (missing parts from reference TRBV5-1 and TRBJ2-1): KAGVTQTPRYLIKTRGQQVTLSCSPISGHRSVSWYQQTPGQGLQFLFEYFSETQRNKGNFPGRFSGRQFSNSRSEMNVSTLELGDSALYLCASSSSGGWEQLFGPGTRLTVL.

V is TRBV7-9 and J is TRBJ2-6; D is undetermined. With 2 bases removed from V and 1 base from J, the gap between germline ends came to 6 bases. This CDR3 comprises 15 residues. CDR1 is SEHNR, CDR2 FQNEAQ, per germline (reference sequence). In nucleotides, the CDR3 is TGTGCCAGCAGCTTATCCCAATCTGGGGCCAACGTCCTGACTTTC. It specifies CASSLSQSGANVLTF.

This chain uses TRBV28 with TRBJ2-3; D is uncertain. This CDR3 region has 17 residues. Germline V lookup: CDR1 MDHEN, CDR2 SYDVKM. V lost 7 bases and J 2 bases, leaving 22 bases between the germline ends. In nucleotides, the CDR3 is TGTGCCAGCACACCCCGGGCCACCATCGGGTTCACAGATACGCAGTATTTT. It encodes CASTPRATIGFTDTQYF.

In its sample, this clone was seen once. V is TRBV5-1 and J is TRBJ1-3; TRBD1 is a possible D gene (6 bases). Per the germline V gene, CDR1 is SGHRS and CDR2 is YFSETQ. CDR3 length: 15 amino acids. V was shortened by 4 bases and J by 1 base, with 12 bases between the two germline ends. The CDR3: CASSITTGSGNTIYF. In DNA form, the CDR3 reads TGCGCCAGCAGCATAACGACAGGATCTGGAAACACCATATATTTT.

The chain links TRBV29-1 to TRBJ2-5; 9 positions match TRBD1. Trimming at V came to 4 bases and at J to 1 base, leaving 10 bases not matched to a gene. CDR3 length equals 16 residues. CDR1 is SQVTM, CDR2 ANQGSEA, per germline. The CDR3 sequence is CSVAGGTGKTQETQYF. CDR3 in DNA: TGCAGCGTTGCCGGGGGGACAGGGAAAACCCAAGAGACCCAGTACTTC.

This chain links TRBV27 with TRBJ2-2; 8 bases line up with TRBD1. Germline assignment: CDR1 MNHEY and CDR2 SMNVEV (reference sequence). CDR3 size: 13 residues. The V gene end was trimmed by 6 bases and the J gene end by 3 bases; junction bases not matched to a gene: 0. CDR3 nucleotides: TGTGCCAGCAGGACAGGGGACACCGGGGAGCTGTTTTTT. It yields the protein CASRTGDTGELFF.

The gene calls are TRBV28 and TRBJ1-2; possibly TRBD1 for D (5 bases). The CDR3 totals 13 residues. Germline CDR1 is MDHEN and CDR2 is SYDVKM. V lost 6 bases and J lost 2, with 10 bases in between. Here the CDR3 reads CASSQGLNYGYTF. The CDR3 DNA reads TGTGCCAGCAGCCAGGGTCTAAACTATGGCTACACCTTC.

This clone counts as medium-sized. The CDR3 DNA is TGTGCCAGCAGCGCAGAGTTGAATGAGCAGTTCTTC. This sequence encodes CASSAELNEQFF. This rearrangement joins TRBV7-9 to TRBJ2-1; D is uncertain. CDR1 and CDR2 from the germline V gene are SEHNR and FQNEAQ (reference sequence). The CDR3 runs to 12 residues. With 5 bases removed from V and 7 bases from J, the gap between germline ends came to 9 bases.

This sequence joins TRBV28 and TRBJ2-1; TRBD1 is a possible D gene (6 bases). V was cut by 5 bases and J by 4 bases, with 6 bases left in between. This CDR3 contains 12 residues. The germline CDR1 and CDR2 sequences are MDHEN and SYDVKM. The CDR3 DNA is TGTGCCAGCAGTAGGGGGTACAATGAGCAGTTCTTC. Protein: CASSRGYNEQFF.

V usage is TRBV5-4 and J usage is TRBJ2-1; D gene unclear. CDR3 length: 18 residues. V lost 2 bases and J lost 0, with 18 bases in between. Germline values: CDR1 SGHNT, CDR2 YYREEE (reference sequence). For the CDR3, the DNA is TGTGCCAGCAGCTTTGACGGCGGAACGATTAGCTCCTACAATGAGCAGTTCTTC. Translating gives CASSFDGGTISSYNEQFF. The whole variable domain, remainder taken from reference TRBV5-4 and TRBJ2-1, is ETGVTQSPTHLIKTRGQQVTLRCSSQSGHNTVSWYQQALGQGPQFIFQYYREEENGRGNFPPRFSGLQFPNYSSELNVNALELDDSALYLCASSFDGGTISSYNEQFFGPGTRLTVL.

The chain has TRBV19 and TRBJ1-2; perhaps TRBD1 as D (6 bases). Germline V gene lookup returns CDR1 LNHDA and CDR2 SQIVND (reference sequence). Trimming removed 7 bases from V and 3 bases from J, with 18 bases in between. The CDR3 runs 15 residues. The CDR3: CASNLHQQGDYGYTF. The CDR3 region has the DNA TGTGCCAGTAACCTCCATCAACAGGGTGACTATGGCTACACCTTC.

The V and J genes are TRBV5-1 and TRBJ2-2, with 10 bases matching TRBD2. The CDR3 spans 16 residues. In germline, CDR1 is SGHRS, CDR2 YFSETQ. After removal of 2 bases from V and 2 bases from J, the junction contained 3 bases not matched to a gene. CDR3 region: CASSFTSGINTGELFF. In DNA form, the CDR3 reads TGCGCCAGCAGCTTTACTAGCGGGATTAACACCGGGGAGCTGTTTTTT.

Remarks on this clone: This specimen includes other DNA sequences encoding the same CDR3. The gene calls are TRBV6-1 and TRBJ1-3, with 9 bases lining up with TRBD1. Germline V gives CDR1 MNHNS, CDR2 SASEGT. This CDR3 has 14 residues. The ends lost 5 bases at V and 4 bases at J; junction bases unmatched: 3. The DNA of the CDR3 is TGTGCCAGCAGTCTGGGACAGGGAGGAAACACCATATATTTT. Its translation is CASSLGQGGNTIYF.

The chain combines TRBV10-3 with TRBJ2-1; no firm D call. The CDR3 sequence is 11 residues long. With 10 bases removed from V and 6 bases from J, the gap between germline ends came to 10 bases. Germline-derived CDR1 and CDR2 are ENHRY and SYGVKD. DNA of the CDR3: TGTGCCACTGCTAGGGCCAATGAGCAGTTCTTC. The encoded protein is CATARANEQFF.

The rearrangement links TRBV9 to TRBJ2-2; D is uncertain. From germline, CDR1 is SGDLS and CDR2 YYNGEE. The CDR3 totals 13 residues. V was cut by 4 bases and J by 6 bases, with 10 bases left in between. CDR3 in DNA: TGTGCCAGCAGCCCCCGAGCCCCCGGGGAGCTGTTTTTT. Translated, it gives CASSPRAPGELFF.

The chain joins TRBV28 to TRBJ2-5; 7 bases are shared with TRBD1. The CDR3 sequence is 15 residues long. CDR1 MDHEN and CDR2 SYDVKM come from the germline V gene. The V and J ends lost 4 bases and 2 bases, in that order; junction bases with no gene match: 7. The chain's CDR3 is CASSSDRILQETQYF. As DNA, the CDR3 is TGTGCCAGCAGTTCGGACAGGATCTTGCAAGAGACCCAGTACTTC.

As to this clone: In the same sample, other DNA sequences code for this CDR3. J is TRBJ1-4 and V is TRBV28; tentatively, D is TRBD1 (6 bases). CDR3 length equals 15 residues. Trimming stripped 6 bases from V and 6 bases from J, with 17 bases between. Germline values: CDR1 MDHEN, CDR2 SYDVKM. In DNA form, the CDR3 reads TGTGCCAGCAGAACACAAGGGGGGGTGGATGAAAAACTGTTTTTT. Encoded protein: CASRTQGGVDEKLFF.

The CDR3 is CASSQGTGGNTIYF. Here the CDR3 DNA reads TGTGCCAGCAGCCAAGGGACTGGTGGAAACACCATATATTTT. The genes are TRBV11-3 and TRBJ1-3, with D possibly matching TRBD1 (5 bases). Trimming left V 5 bases short and J 3 bases short, with 11 bases between. There are 14 residues in the CDR3. Germline V gene data show CDR1 as SGHNT and CDR2 as YENEEA.

The chain is built from TRBV11-2 and TRBJ2-3; D perhaps matches TRBD2 (6 bases). This CDR3 contains 15 residues. Germline V gene data show CDR1 as SGHAT and CDR2 as FQNNGV. The V end lost 4 bases, the J end lost 2 bases, and 13 bases lay between the germline ends. The CDR3 loop reads CASSWRVGDTDTQYF. The DNA for the CDR3 is TGTGCCAGCAGCTGGAGGGTGGGGGACACAGATACGCAGTATTTT.

V usage is TRBV7-2 and J usage is TRBJ2-7; D perhaps matches TRBD2 (6 bases). This CDR3 contains 18 residues. Germline V CDR1 and CDR2: SGHTA, FQGNSA. Trimming left V 5 bases short and J 1 base short, with 24 bases between. Here the CDR3 DNA reads TGTGCCAGCAGCCACGGGGTGGCTAGCGAGAGGAGGTCCTACGAGCAGTACTTC. This sequence encodes CASSHGVASERRSYEQYF.

The chain uses TRBV5-4 and TRBJ1-3; 7 bases align to TRBD1. CDR3 size: 16 residues. CDR1 is SGHNT, CDR2 YYREEE, per germline (reference sequence). With V trimmed by 4 bases and J by 2 bases, 9 bases remained unmatched. DNA of the CDR3: TGTGCCAGCAGCCCGGTTCAGGGGGTGGCTGGAAACACCATATATTTT. Translated, it gives CASSPVQGVAGNTIYF.